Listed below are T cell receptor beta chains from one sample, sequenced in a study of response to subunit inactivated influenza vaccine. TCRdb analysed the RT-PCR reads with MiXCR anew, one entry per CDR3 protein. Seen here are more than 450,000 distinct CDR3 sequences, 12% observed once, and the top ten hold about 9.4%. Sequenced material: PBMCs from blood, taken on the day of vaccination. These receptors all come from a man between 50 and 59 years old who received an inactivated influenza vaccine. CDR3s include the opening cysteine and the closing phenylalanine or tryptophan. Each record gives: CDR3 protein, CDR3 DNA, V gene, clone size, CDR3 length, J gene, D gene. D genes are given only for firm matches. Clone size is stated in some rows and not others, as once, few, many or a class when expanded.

CDR3aa: CASNWGGPNTGELFF
CDR3nt: TGTGCCAGCAACTGGGGGGGCCCGAACACCGGGGAGCTGTTTTTT
v_gene: TRBV5-5
abundance: -
len: 15
j_gene: TRBJ2-2
d_gene: -

CDR3aa: CASSHRGISTEQYF
CDR3nt: TGTGCCAGCAGTCACAGGGGGATCTCGACCGAGCAGTACTTC
v_gene: TRBV25-1
abundance: few
len: 14
j_gene: TRBJ2-7
d_gene: TRBD1

CDR3aa: CASSHSDIESGYTF
CDR3nt: TGTGCCAGCAGCCACTCGGACATCGAAAGTGGCTACACCTTC
v_gene: TRBV7-9
abundance: few
len: 14
j_gene: TRBJ1-2
d_gene: -

CDR3aa: CASSFGGDSSYEQYF
CDR3nt: TGCGCCAGCAGCTTCGGGGGCGACAGCTCCTACGAGCAGTACTTC
v_gene: TRBV5-1
abundance: -
len: 15
j_gene: TRBJ2-7
d_gene: -

CDR3aa: CASRPRGLVLGDRINNEQFF
CDR3nt: TGTGCCAGCAGACCAAGGGGTCTGGTTTTAGGGGACCGAATTAACAATGAGCAGTTCTTC
v_gene: TRBV11-2
abundance: -
len: 20
j_gene: TRBJ2-1
d_gene: -

CDR3aa: CASRLTSGSAHTQYF
CDR3nt: TGTGCCAGCAGACTGACTAGCGGGAGCGCACATACGCAGTATTTT
v_gene: TRBV28
abundance: many
len: 15
j_gene: TRBJ2-3
d_gene: TRBD2

CDR3aa: CASSRTGRTSGIREQYF
CDR3nt: TGTGCCAGCAGTCGGACAGGGCGTACTAGCGGGATACGCGAGCAGTACTTC
v_gene: TRBV7-9
abundance: -
len: 17
j_gene: TRBJ2-7
d_gene: TRBD2

CDR3aa: CASSIGGTVHSNQPQHF
CDR3nt: TGTGCCAGCAGCATAGGGGGTACAGTGCATAGCAATCAGCCCCAGCATTTT
v_gene: TRBV5-6
abundance: many
len: 17
j_gene: TRBJ1-5
d_gene: -

CDR3aa: CASSLRPSGRAGETQYF
CDR3nt: TGTGCCAGCAGCTTACGGCCTAGCGGGAGGGCCGGAGAGACCCAGTACTTC
v_gene: TRBV7-9
abundance: -
len: 17
j_gene: TRBJ2-5
d_gene: TRBD2

CDR3aa: CSVDQGNTGELFF
CDR3nt: TGCAGCGTCGATCAGGGAAACACCGGGGAGCTGTTTTTT
v_gene: TRBV29-1
abundance: many
len: 13
j_gene: TRBJ2-2
d_gene: -

CDR3aa: CASSLALVDTQYF
CDR3nt: TGTGCCAGCAGCTTAGCTCTGGTTGATACGCAGTATTTT
v_gene: TRBV7-9
abundance: -
len: 13
j_gene: TRBJ2-3
d_gene: -

CDR3aa: CSARAPYEQYF
CDR3nt: TGCAGTGCTAGAGCTCCCTACGAGCAGTACTTC
v_gene: TRBV20-1
abundance: few
len: 11
j_gene: TRBJ2-7
d_gene: -

CDR3aa: CASTLALPEGEQFF
CDR3nt: TGTGCCAGCACCTTAGCACTCCCGGAGGGTGAGCAGTTCTTC
v_gene: TRBV7-8
abundance: -
len: 14
j_gene: TRBJ2-1
d_gene: -

CDR3aa: CATGLAGGYNEQFF
CDR3nt: TGTGCCACCGGACTAGCGGGAGGCTACAATGAGCAGTTCTTC
v_gene: TRBV10-3
abundance: -
len: 14
j_gene: TRBJ2-1
d_gene: TRBD2

CDR3aa: CACVKGLSSYEQYF
CDR3nt: TGTGCCTGCGTAAAGGGACTATCTTCCTACGAGCAGTACTTC
v_gene: TRBV30
abundance: -
len: 14
j_gene: TRBJ2-7
d_gene: TRBD2

CDR3aa: CASSYRQGTGYEQYF
CDR3nt: TGCGCCAGCAGCTACCGACAGGGAACAGGGTACGAGCAGTACTTC
v_gene: TRBV5-1
abundance: -
len: 15
j_gene: TRBJ2-7
d_gene: TRBD1

CDR3aa: CSARVGGEETQYF
CDR3nt: TGCAGTGCTAGAGTCGGGGGGGAAGAGACCCAGTACTTC
v_gene: TRBV20-1
abundance: few
len: 13
j_gene: TRBJ2-5
d_gene: TRBD2

CDR3aa: CASSLDRYNYGYTF
CDR3nt: TGTGCCAGCAGTCTCGACAGATACAACTATGGCTACACCTTC
v_gene: TRBV12-3/TRBV12-4
abundance: -
len: 14
j_gene: TRBJ1-2
d_gene: -

CDR3aa: CSALRTELNTEAFF
CDR3nt: TGCAGTGCTTTGAGGACAGAGCTGAACACTGAAGCTTTCTTT
v_gene: TRBV20-1
abundance: few
len: 14
j_gene: TRBJ1-1
d_gene: -

CDR3aa: CASSHRLAGGTGELFF
CDR3nt: TGTGCCAGCAGCCACCGACTAGCGGGGGGTACCGGGGAGCTGTTTTTT
v_gene: TRBV12-3/TRBV12-4
abundance: -
len: 16
j_gene: TRBJ2-2
d_gene: TRBD2

CDR3aa: CSAGQGASNSPLHF
CDR3nt: TGCAGTGCTGGACAGGGGGCGTCGAATTCACCCCTCCACTTT
v_gene: TRBV20-1
abundance: -
len: 14
j_gene: TRBJ1-6
d_gene: TRBD1

CDR3aa: CASSYPTGTAPHYGYTF
CDR3nt: TGTGCCAGCAGTTACCCTACCGGGACCGCGCCACACTATGGCTACACCTTC
v_gene: TRBV6-2/TRBV6-3
abundance: few
len: 17
j_gene: TRBJ1-2
d_gene: -

CDR3aa: CASRTRRTGGSYEQYF
CDR3nt: TGTGCCAGCAGAACCCGAAGGACAGGTGGGTCCTACGAGCAGTACTTC
v_gene: TRBV7-8
abundance: -
len: 16
j_gene: TRBJ2-7
d_gene: TRBD1

CDR3aa: CASSGMGRGRETQYF
CDR3nt: TGTGCCAGCAGCGGTATGGGCAGGGGGCGGGAGACCCAGTACTTC
v_gene: TRBV7-2
abundance: -
len: 15
j_gene: TRBJ2-5
d_gene: TRBD1